The clone carrying this TCR beta chain was observed once. With 5 bases clipped from V and 3 bases from J, the junction kept 1 base outside the gene matches. The CDR3 consists of 12 residues. This specimen comes from a study of blood T cell repertoires in COVID-19. Recruits, aged roughly 18 to 95 years, lived in 25 or so US areas. Original processing notes: Reference gene primer amplification gave nucleated cell count estimates. TCRdb's copy holds only in-frame clones and misses some; the assay was immunoSEQ multiplex PCR. V, J and clone size are taken as reported in that table, and D and trimming were inferred from the DNA itself. This table holds about 220,000 clones, about 87% found once.

The chain couples TRBV12-3 or TRBV12-4 to TRBJ2-7; TRBD1 agrees at 7 bases. Sequencing was performed on PBMCs or T cells enriched from blood (not recorded which). This clonotype originated in a woman in her thirties who had recovered from COVID-19. CDR3 region: CASSPGGYEQYF. For the CDR3, the DNA is TGTGCCAGCAGTCCAGGGGGCTACGAGCAGTACTTC.